These 7 T cell receptor beta chains were sequenced from one sample in a study of shared clonotypes between healthy human individuals. CD45RO-negative cells were positively selected for CCR7, leaving out terminally differentiated effector memory CD45RA+ cells. Sequencing used immunoSEQ multiplex PCR; TCRdb keeps in-frame clones, though not all of them. Of about 610,000 clones in the sample, about 96% were seen once. Sequenced sample: naive CD8+ T cells sorted from blood. The receptors were sampled from a woman aged 30 to 39 in good health.

V is TRBV7-9 and J is TRBJ2-3; 9 positions agree with TRBD2. This CDR3 is 13 amino acids long. CDR1 and CDR2 from the germline V gene are SEHNR and FQNEAQ (reference sequence). Trimming removed 3 bases from V and 6 bases from J; junction bases left unmatched: 1. CDR3 in amino acids: CASSFLAGDTQYF. DNA for the CDR3: TGTGCCAGCAGCTTCCTAGCGGGGGATACGCAGTATTTT. The whole variable domain, filled in from reference TRBV7-9 and TRBJ2-3, reads DTGVSQNPRHKITKRGQNVTFRCDPISEHNRLYWYRQTLGQGPEFLTYFQNEAQLEKSRLLSDRFSAERPKGSFSTLEIQRTEQGDSAMYLCASSFLAGDTQYFGPGTRLTVL.

V usage is TRBV5-1 and J usage is TRBJ2-7; D is perhaps TRBD1 (6 bases). Germline CDR1 is SGHRS and CDR2 is YFSETQ. The CDR3 length is 15 residues. The V and J ends lost 4 bases and 1 base respectively, with 15 bases between them. The CDR3 DNA reads TGCGCCAGCAGCAGGGGGTTCCCTTCTTCCTACGAGCAGTACTTC. Translating it yields CASSRGFPSSYEQYF. The full variable domain, rest sourced from reference TRBV5-1 and TRBJ2-7, is KAGVTQTPRYLIKTRGQQVTLSCSPISGHRSVSWYQQTPGQGLQFLFEYFSETQRNKGNFPGRFSGRQFSNSRSEMNVSTLELGDSALYLCASSRGFPSSYEQYFGPGTRLTVT.

The chain links TRBV14 to TRBJ2-7; a weak D match, TRBD2 (5 bases). This CDR3 contains 14 residues. From germline, CDR1 is SGHDN and CDR2 FVKESK. The ends were cut back, 1 base at V and 4 bases at J, with 11 bases in the middle. The CDR3 DNA reads TGTGCCAGCAGCCAAGTGTCGCTAGCTTACGAGCAGTACTTC. This gives the protein CASSQVSLAYEQYF.

This chain links TRBV15 with TRBJ2-3; TRBD2 aligns across 7 bases. The CDR3 spans 15 residues. CDR1 is LNHNV and CDR2 is YYDKDF in the germline V gene (reference sequence). The junction had 4 bases not matched to a gene; V was cut back by 3 bases and J by 1 base. The CDR3 loop reads CATSSKRDRTDTQYF. DNA of the CDR3: TGTGCCACCAGCAGCAAGCGGGATCGCACAGATACGCAGTATTTT.

The chain is built from TRBV5-5 and TRBJ1-4, with D maybe TRBD1 (5 bases). The V end lost 2 bases, the J end lost 7 bases, and 12 bases lay between the germline ends. The germline CDR1 and CDR2 sequences are SGHKS and YYEKEE (reference sequence). This CDR3 contains 14 residues. This CDR3 is CASSFGRGIEKLFF. The CDR3 bases are TGTGCCAGCAGCTTTGGGCGGGGGATTGAAAAACTGTTTTTT.

V gene TRBV10-1 combines with J gene TRBJ1-1; unclear D gene. The CDR3 has 13 residues. Germline assignment: CDR1 WNHNN and CDR2 SYGVQD (reference sequence). Trimming removed 3 bases at V and 4 bases at J, with 9 bases between. The CDR3 nucleotides read TGCGCCAGCAGTGATTATTCGAGCACTGAAGCTTTCTTT. Residues: CASSDYSSTEAFF.

The V gene is TRBV19, the J gene TRBJ1-5; D gene uncertain. Germline V gives CDR1 LNHDA, CDR2 SQIVND (reference sequence). V lost 5 bases to trimming and J lost 0 bases, with 5 bases between them. The length of the CDR3 is 13 residues. CDR3 amino acids: CASSWVSNQPQHF. In DNA form, the CDR3 reads TGTGCCAGTAGTTGGGTTAGCAATCAGCCCCAGCATTTT. Using reference TRBV19 and TRBJ1-5 for the parts outside the CDR3, the full variable domain is DGGITQSPKYLFRKEGQNVTLSCEQNLNHDAMYWYRQDPGQGLRLIYYSQIVNDFQKGDIAEGYSVSREKKESFPLTVTSAQKNPTAFYLCASSWVSNQPQHFGDGTRLSIL.